The source of this T cell receptor beta chain is a study of regulatory T cells in long-lasting Graves disease. Overall study findings and caveats: Owing to a sample size that was small, accuracy may have been reduced.

Specified time point: newly diagnosed GD, antithyroid drugs for less than 3 months. PBMC-extracted RNA yielded the TCR library. Arm-PCR of CDR3 regions and iRepertoire HTBI primers were used to build TCR beta libraries. TCRdb processed the multiplex PCR reads anew with MiXCR; each CDR3 protein has one entry. The repertoire includes some 350,000 distinct CDR3 sequences, around 15% of them detected once, and 20% to 25% sits in the top ten. CDR1 is DFQATT, CDR2 SNEGSKA, per germline (reference sequence). The CDR3 sequence is 13 residues long. V was trimmed by 2 bases and J by 4 bases, leaving 11 bases between them. This clonotype came up many times. Its antigen remains unknown. These data were likewise used in another study, on T cells in Graves' hyperthyroidism and ophthalmopathy. That report adds: An absence of ophthalmopathy progression within 18 months meant stable Graves' hyperthyroidism.

V is TRBV20-1 and J is TRBJ1-1; possibly TRBD1 for D (5 bases). The sequence was obtained from a woman aged 18-29 years with Graves disease. The source was peripheral blood mononuclear cells (PBMCs), collected at new diagnosis, from a patient treated with antithyroid drugs. The CDR3 bases are TGCAGTGCTAGACAGGGTGGTTCCACTGAAGCTTTCTTT. Its translation: CSARQGGSTEAFF.